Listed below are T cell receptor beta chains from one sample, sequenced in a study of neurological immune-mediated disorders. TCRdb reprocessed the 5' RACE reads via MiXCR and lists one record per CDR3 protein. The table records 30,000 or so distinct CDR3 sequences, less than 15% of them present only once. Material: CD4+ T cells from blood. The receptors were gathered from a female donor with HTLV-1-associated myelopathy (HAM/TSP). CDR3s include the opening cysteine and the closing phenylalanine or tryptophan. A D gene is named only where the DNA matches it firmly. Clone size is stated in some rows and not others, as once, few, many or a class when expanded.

TGCGCCAGCAGCTTGGGATCGTGGACAGGGGAGGAACAGCAGTACTTC CASSLGSWTGEEQQYF TRBD1 TRBJ2-7 many TRBV5-1
TGTGCCAGCAGTTATCGACAGACTGGCTACACCTTC CASSYRQTGYTF - TRBJ1-2 - TRBV12-3/TRBV12-4
TGTGCCAGCAGTTACAGAGTATCCCAGCATTTT CASSYRVSQHF - TRBJ1-5 many TRBV6-2/TRBV6-3
TGTGCCAGCTCACCGGGGCAGGGAGGGTCCTCCTACGAGCAGTACTTC CASSPGQGGSSYEQYF TRBD2 TRBJ2-7 many TRBV18
TGCAGTGCTCACAGCGGGGGGACTTTGACCTACGAGCAGTACTTC CSAHSGGTLTYEQYF TRBD2 TRBJ2-7 many TRBV20-1
TGCAGTGCTAGTAGCGGGGTCACCGGGGAGCTGTTTTTT CSASSGVTGELFF TRBD2 TRBJ2-2 many TRBV20-1
TGCGCCAGCAGCTTGGTGGGGGACAGCCGGATGGATGAAAAACTGTTTTTT CASSLVGDSRMDEKLFF TRBD1 TRBJ1-4 many TRBV5-1
TGCAGTGCTAGTAGTGTACGAGGGCCGGGGTTTGAGCAGTTCTTC CSASSVRGPGFEQFF - TRBJ2-1 many TRBV20-1
TGTGCCAGCAGCCAAGATCGCCGTGTTTCGACTGAAGCTTTCTTT CASSQDRRVSTEAFF - TRBJ1-1 many TRBV4-2
TGTGCCAGCAGCCCCCGGGGGATGTCCTACGAGCAGTACTTC CASSPRGMSYEQYF - TRBJ2-7 many TRBV3-1
TGCAGTGCACCAACAGGGAACTATGGCTACACCTTC CSAPTGNYGYTF - TRBJ1-2 many TRBV20-1
TGTGCCAGCAGTTTGGGGGAGAGCTCCTACGAGCAGTACTTC CASSLGESSYEQYF - TRBJ2-7 medium-sized TRBV12-3/TRBV12-4
TGTGCCAGCAGGCCAACAGTCAACTATGGCTACACCTTC CASRPTVNYGYTF - TRBJ1-2 many TRBV12-3/TRBV12-4
TGTGCCAGCAGCCTCCTAGCGGGGGACACCGGGGAGCTGTTTTTT CASSLLAGDTGELFF TRBD2 TRBJ2-2 - TRBV3-1
TGCAGTGCCCTAGGGGGGACTAGCGGGAAGCTGTTTTTT CSALGGTSGKLFF TRBD2 TRBJ2-2 - TRBV20-1